What follows are 25 T cell receptor beta chains derived from one specimen sequenced in a study of long-term antiretroviral therapy in people with HIV. Runs used v3.0 of the immunoSEQ assay and were done at survey level. Some clones are missing from TCRdb's copy, which holds only in-frame ones; the method was immunoSEQ multiplex PCR. The table shows about 22,000 clones, with 80% to 90% occurring only once. The specimen comprised unsorted PBMCs, sampled 1.8 years before starting antiretroviral therapy. The receptor source for this set is a woman in her twenties or thirties with HIV.

The V gene is TRBV4-2, the J gene TRBJ2-3; either TRBD1 or TRBD2 may fit D (6 bases each). CDR1 and CDR2 (germline): LGHNA, YNFKEQ. The CDR3 is 16 residues long. V lost 1 base and J lost 4, with 15 bases in between. In DNA, the CDR3 is TGTGCCAGCAGCCAAGTCTCGTGGGGGGCCCCAGATACGCAGTATTTT. Translation: CASSQVSWGAPDTQYF.

The V call is TRBV27, the J call TRBJ2-7, with D tentatively TRBD1 or TRBD2 (5 bases each). V shed 6 bases and J shed 3 bases, with 18 bases lying between them. This CDR3 is 15 amino acids long. CDR1 is MNHEY, CDR2 SMNVEV, per germline (reference sequence). The CDR3 loop reads CASSAPGRPLYEQYV. In DNA, the CDR3 is TGTGCCAGCAGCGCCCCGGGACGTCCCCTCTACGAGCAGTACGTC.

This sequence joins TRBV6-1 and TRBJ1-1; D may be TRBD1 (6 bases). Per the germline V gene, CDR1 is MNHNS and CDR2 is SASEGT. V was trimmed by 5 bases and J by 0 bases, leaving 13 bases between them. The CDR3 totals 15 residues. The CDR3 coding sequence is TGTGCCAGCAGTCAGGGGCGGGCAATGAACACTGAAGCTTTCTTT. This codes for CASSQGRAMNTEAFF.

The J gene is TRBJ2-5, the V gene TRBV7-9; no reliable D call. The CDR3 extends over 15 amino acids. The germline V gene encodes CDR1 SEHNR and CDR2 FQNEAQ (reference sequence). The V gene lost 0 bases and the J gene lost 1 base, with 9 bases spanning the gap. CDR3 amino acids: CASSLAVSGQETQYF. The CDR3 coding sequence is TGTGCCAGCAGCTTAGCGGTTTCCGGCCAAGAGACCCAGTACTTC.

The genes are TRBV11-3 and TRBJ2-2; 8 bases fit TRBD2. Germline V CDR1 and CDR2: SGHNT, YENEEA. V gave up 5 bases and J gave up 6 bases; unmatched junction bases: 2. The CDR3 runs to 13 residues. CDR3: CASSQGLAGELFF. The CDR3 DNA reads as TGTGCCAGCAGCCAGGGACTAGCCGGGGAGCTGTTTTTT.

V usage is TRBV2 and J usage is TRBJ2-5; 8 nucleotides match TRBD1. The V gene end was trimmed by 5 bases and the J gene end by 6 bases; junction bases not matched to a gene: 8. In germline, CDR1 is SNHLY, CDR2 FYNNEI. This CDR3 is built from 14 residues. The CDR3 loop reads CASSLNDRGKTQYF. In DNA, the CDR3 is TGTGCCAGCAGTCTAAATGACAGGGGAAAGACCCAGTACTTC.

The chain combines TRBV5-6 with TRBJ1-1; weak D call: TRBD1 (5 bases). The CDR3 covers 14 residues. Trimming cost V 3 bases and J 6 bases, with 15 bases left between them. Germline CDR1 is SGHDT and CDR2 is YYEEEE. Written as DNA, the CDR3 is TGTGCCAGCAGCTCCCCTACACGGGGCGCTGAAGCTTTCTTT. Protein sequence: CASSSPTRGAEAFF.

The chain employs TRBV9 and TRBJ1-6; a weak D match, TRBD1 (6 bases). CDR1 and CDR2 from the germline V gene are SGDLS and YYNGEE. The CDR3 is 14 amino acids. V gave up 0 bases and J gave up 8 bases, with 9 bases separating them. The CDR3: CASSVDRTDSPLHF. Here the CDR3 DNA reads TGTGCCAGCAGCGTAGACCGGACAGATTCACCCCTCCACTTT.

V gene TRBV11-2 combines with J gene TRBJ1-6; no reliable D call. CDR3 length equals 17 residues. The germline V gene has CDR1 SGHAT and CDR2 FQNNGV. Trimming removed 5 bases at V and 0 bases at J, with 14 bases between. DNA of the CDR3: TGTGCCAGCAGCCACATTGGGTTCAGCTCCTATAATTCACCCCTCCACTTT. It codes for CASSHIGFSSYNSPLHF. The complete variable domain, with remaining parts taken from reference TRBV11-2 and TRBJ1-6, reads EAGVAQSPRYKIIEKRQSVAFWCNPISGHATLYWYQQILGQGPKLLIQFQNNGVVDDSQLPKDRFSAERLKGVDSTLKIQPAKLEDSAVYLCASSHIGFSSYNSPLHFGNGTRLTVT.

The rearrangement joins TRBV10-2 to TRBJ2-7; possibly TRBD2 for D (6 bases). The CDR3 sequence is 11 residues long. Germline CDR1 reads WSHSY; CDR2 reads SAAADI. V lost 8 bases, J lost 2 bases, and 7 bases lay in between. CDR3 in DNA: TGCGCCAGCGGGGGGACCTACGAGCAGTACTTC. This gives the protein CASGGTYEQYF.

The gene calls are TRBV21-1 and TRBJ1-1. TRBV21-1 is a pseudogene segment. This CDR3 comprises 14 residues. The CDR3 sequence: CASTPVVLGTEAFF. As DNA, the CDR3 is TGTGCCAGCACCCCCGTGGTCTTGGGCACTGAAGCTTTCTTT.

This chain uses TRBV9 with TRBJ1-1; maybe TRBD1 (6 bases). Trimming took 4 bases from V and 4 from J, leaving 20 bases between them. The length of the CDR3 is 16 residues. Germline V CDR1 and CDR2: SGDLS, YYNGEE. The DNA for the CDR3 is TGTGCCAGCAGCCCCATACAGGGTTCCGGGGGCACTGAAGCTTTCTTT. Encoded protein: CASSPIQGSGGTEAFF.

The chain combines TRBV4-1 with TRBJ2-3; a weak D match, TRBD1 (5 bases). V was trimmed by 5 bases and J by 4 bases, leaving 13 bases between them. Germline V lookup: CDR1 MGHRA, CDR2 YSYEKL. CDR3 length equals 14 residues. CDR3 in DNA: TGCGCCAGCAGCGATCTGCAGGGCCCAGATACGCAGTATTTT. This gives the protein CASSDLQGPDTQYF.

The CDR3 sequence: CASSPGTGGGFSTEAFF. The CDR3 DNA follows: TGTGCCAGCAGCCCCGGAACAGGGGGCGGATTCAGCACTGAAGCTTTCTTT. The rearrangement joins TRBV9 to TRBJ1-1, with TRBD1 matching over 9 bases. J gave up 4 bases and V 4 bases, and 14 bases lay outside the gene matches. This CDR3 comprises 17 residues. Germline lookup yields CDR1 SGDLS and CDR2 YYNGEE.

This chain connects TRBV6-4 to TRBJ2-6; D not resolved. Germline V CDR1 and CDR2: MRHNA, SNTAGT. V lost 3 bases, J lost 1 base, and 4 bases lay in between. The CDR3 covers 14 residues. CDR3 in amino acids: CASSEQSGANVLTF. The CDR3 nucleotides read TGTGCCAGCAGTGAGCAGTCTGGGGCCAACGTCCTGACTTTC.

This clone was picked up a small number of times. The chain couples TRBV10-3 to TRBJ1-5; D is perhaps TRBD1 (5 bases). The CDR3 length is 13 residues. The germline CDR1 and CDR2 sequences are ENHRY and SYGVKD. Trimming removed 2 bases from V and 11 bases from J, with 13 bases in between. CDR3 amino acids: CAISETGRDAQHF. The CDR3 DNA is TGTGCCATCAGTGAGACGGGCCGGGACGCCCAGCATTTT.

The J gene is TRBJ1-6, the V gene TRBV9; 7 positions match TRBD1. V was pared by 0 bases and J by 7 bases, with 4 bases of the junction left unmatched. CDR1 and CDR2 (germline): SGDLS, YYNGEE. This CDR3 has 15 amino acids. CDR3 loop: CASSVGGGGNSPLHF. The DNA of the CDR3 is TGTGCCAGCAGCGTAGGGGGAGGGGGCAATTCACCCCTCCACTTT.

This chain uses TRBV7-9 with TRBJ2-1; no definite D call. This CDR3 has 11 residues. V was cut by 5 bases and J by 7 bases, with 6 bases left in between. Germline V gene data show CDR1 as SEHNR and CDR2 as FQNEAQ (reference sequence). This CDR3 reads CASSLGNEQFF. CDR3 DNA: TGTGCCAGCAGCCTAGGAAATGAGCAGTTCTTC.

The chain joins TRBV5-1 to TRBJ2-7; possible D gene TRBD2, 6 bases. This CDR3 region has 14 residues. CDR1 SGHRS and CDR2 YFSETQ come from the germline V gene. V dropped 0 bases and J dropped 6 bases, with 13 bases sitting between them. The CDR3 DNA sequence: TGCGCCAGCAGCTTGGCAGTGCAGGGAGGCGAGCAGTACTTC. It encodes CASSLAVQGGEQYF.

V usage is TRBV19 and J usage is TRBJ2-2, with a tentative D call TRBD2 (5 bases). Germline-derived CDR1 and CDR2 are LNHDA and SQIVND (reference sequence). The germline V and J ends were trimmed by 4 bases and 5 bases, with 20 bases remaining between them. This CDR3 is built from 17 residues. CDR3 protein: CASSSGRLGFSTGELFF. The CDR3 nucleotides read TGTGCCAGTAGTAGCGGGCGGCTCGGTTTTTCGACCGGGGAGCTGTTTTTT.

The chain links TRBV19 to TRBJ2-3, with D perhaps matching TRBD1 (5 bases). CDR3 length equals 12 residues. The V and J ends lost 4 bases and 5 bases respectively, with 7 bases between them. Germline V gene data show CDR1 as LNHDA and CDR2 as SQIVND (reference sequence). DNA for the CDR3: TGTGCCAGTAGTACCACAGGAGATACGCAGTATTTT. Protein product: CASSTTGDTQYF. Drawing the rest from reference TRBV19 and TRBJ2-3, the complete variable domain is DGGITQSPKYLFRKEGQNVTLSCEQNLNHDAMYWYRQDPGQGLRLIYYSQIVNDFQKGDIAEGYSVSREKKESFPLTVTSAQKNPTAFYLCASSTTGDTQYFGPGTRLTVL.

J is TRBJ2-7 and V is TRBV6-1; 9 nucleotides align to TRBD2. This CDR3 contains 13 residues. From germline, CDR1 is MNHNS and CDR2 SASEGT. With 7 bases clipped from V and 4 bases from J, the junction kept 5 bases outside the gene matches. The CDR3 DNA sequence: TGTGCCAGCAAGACTAGCGGAGATTACGAGCAGTACGTC. This sequence encodes CASKTSGDYEQYV.

The J gene is TRBJ2-2, the V gene TRBV2; 7 nucleotides line up with TRBD1. This CDR3 is built from 14 residues. Losses at the gene ends were 6 bases for V and 4 bases for J; bases not matched to a gene: 5. CDR1 and CDR2 from the germline V gene are SNHLY and FYNNEI. CDR3 DNA sequence: TGTGCCAGCAGGCAACAGGGGTTCACCGGGGAGCTGTTTTTT. This codes for CASRQQGFTGELFF.

The chain joins TRBV5-1 to TRBJ1-6; D is unresolved. Deletions cut 4 bases from V and 9 bases from J, with 20 bases between. The CDR3 extends over 16 amino acids. CDR1 is SGHRS and CDR2 is YFSETQ in the germline V gene. The CDR3 nucleotides are TGCGCCAGCAGCCCCCCGGGCAGGTCCTGGTTTTCACCCCTCCACTTT. It specifies CASSPPGRSWFSPLHF.

The chain links TRBV6-1 to TRBJ2-1; tentative D call: TRBD1 (5 bases). The CDR3 consists of 15 residues. Between the trimmed V and J ends, which lost 2 bases and 8 bases, there was a span of 16 bases. Germline assignment: CDR1 MNHNS and CDR2 SASEGT. CDR3 sequence reads: CASSERWTPHDEQFF. The CDR3 nucleotides are TGTGCCAGCAGTGAAAGGTGGACACCCCACGATGAGCAGTTCTTC.